The entry below describes one TCR beta chain. No antigen is known for it. Profiled with immunoSEQ multiplex PCR; TCRdb holds only in-frame clones, not every one. This table has 100,000 to 150,000 clones, 89% appearing once. This CDR3 contains 19 residues. The V and J ends lost 6 bases and 0 bases respectively, with 21 bases between them. Looked up from germline, CDR1 is LGHNA and CDR2 is YNFKEQ. This sample was included in a study of T cell responses to AZD1222 COVID-19 vaccine. General observations from the study: Females made up more of the donors, who were largely white British, and clonal diversity may have come out too low.

The sequences come from peripheral blood, collected on day 0 of AZD1222 vaccination. This chain connects TRBV4-2 to TRBJ2-6; possibly TRBD2 for D (6 bases). This receptor was taken from an adult in good health. The CDR3 region is CASSPSASWGGSGANVLTF. Written as DNA, the CDR3 is TGTGCCAGCAGTCCTAGCGCGTCTTGGGGAGGCTCTGGGGCCAACGTCCTGACTTTC.